Presented here are 10 T cell receptor beta chains from one specimen sequenced in a study of human T cells and chemical hapten exposure. As to time point: pre-sensitization, week 0. Specified treatment: therapeutic diphenylcyclopropenone sensitization with weekly scalp DPC. RNA extraction used unfractionated whole blood as the source of total RNA. TCRdb re-called the RACE reads with MiXCR, one entry per CDR3 protein. Of tens of thousands of distinct CDR3 sequences in the sample, approximately 9.6% were seen once. This material consisted of whole blood, taken in connection with sensitization to the hapten diphenylcyclopropenone (DPC). The receptors derive from a woman aged 30 to 39 with alopecia areata. Some clones in this sample may be carry-over from other donors' samples.

This clonotype occurred many times. The CDR3 nucleotides are TGCGCCAGCAGTGAGCCAGTCGCGGGGGGAGACACCGGGGAGCTGTTTTTT. Its translation: CASSEPVAGGDTGELFF. The chain recombines TRBV10-2 with TRBJ2-2, with TRBD2 matching 8 bases. The CDR3 sequence is 17 residues long. CDR1 and CDR2 from the germline V gene are WSHSY and SAAADI. V lost 2 bases, J lost 3 bases, and 8 bases stayed unmatched.

This clonotype was counted a few times. J is TRBJ2-3 and V is TRBV20-1, with TRBD2 matching over 7 bases. Trimming took 5 bases from V and 2 from J; bases not matched to a gene: 7. The CDR3 totals 14 residues. CDR1 is DFQATT, CDR2 SNEGSKA, per germline (reference sequence). CDR3 in amino acids: CSAPWGGVTDTQYF. The CDR3 DNA reads as TGCAGTGCTCCGTGGGGGGGGGTCACAGATACGCAGTATTTT.

This clonotype showed up just a few times. This rearrangement joins TRBV9 to TRBJ2-5; D is perhaps TRBD1 (5 bases). The CDR3 is 15 amino acids. Germline V gene lookup returns CDR1 SGDLS and CDR2 YYNGEE. V was clipped by 0 bases and J by 5 bases, with 14 bases between them. The chain's CDR3 is CASSVVDNDRETQYF. The CDR3 DNA reads TGTGCCAGCAGCGTAGTGGACAACGATCGGGAGACCCAGTACTTC.

The CDR3 DNA reads as TGTGCCAGCAGCCAAGATAGGTCCGGGGAATTCGGCAATCAGCCCCAGCATTTT. Translating gives CASSQDRSGEFGNQPQHF. The rearrangement links TRBV4-2 to TRBJ1-5; D remains unclear. Germline CDR1 LGHNA, CDR2 YNFKEQ. CDR3 size: 18 residues. The V gene lost 0 bases and the J gene lost 2 bases, with 17 bases spanning the gap.

The rearrangement joins TRBV3-1 to TRBJ1-2; D unclear. This CDR3 has 14 amino acids. Germline loops: CDR1 LGHDT, CDR2 YNNKEL (reference sequence). V shed 4 bases and J shed 8 bases, with 17 bases lying between them. CDR3 sequence reads: CASSPLQPTAGYTF. The CDR3 DNA follows: TGTGCCAGCAGCCCACTACAGCCTACAGCCGGCTACACCTTC.

This clonotype came up a few times. The rearrangement links TRBV20-1 to TRBJ2-7; D is unclear. Germline CDR1 reads DFQATT; CDR2 reads SNEGSKA (reference sequence). This CDR3 is built from 11 residues. The germline V and J ends were trimmed by 5 bases and 6 bases, with 11 bases remaining between them. CDR3 amino acids: CSAGSQSEQYF. The CDR3, as DNA: TGCAGTGCTGGTAGTCAATCCGAGCAGTACTTC.

The chain is built from TRBV3-2 and TRBJ2-5; TRBD1, as called in the table, went unchecked against the DNA. TRBV3-2 is flagged as a pseudogene. This CDR3 comprises 14 residues. In DNA, the CDR3 is TGTGCCTATAAAAGATTGAGGGGTCAACAGACCCAGTACTTC. Protein sequence: CAYKRLRGQQTQYF.

This clonotype was recorded a few times. The rearrangement links TRBV9 to TRBJ2-5; D possibly corresponds to TRBD2 (6 bases). Germline V lookup: CDR1 SGDLS, CDR2 YYNGEE. V lost 3 bases and J 1 base, leaving 13 bases between the germline ends. This CDR3 has 15 amino acids. The DNA for the CDR3 is TGTGCCAGCAGCGCCAACGTAGCGGTCCAAGAGACCCAGTACTTC. Translation: CASSANVAVQETQYF.

This clonotype was seen a handful of times. This rearrangement joins TRBV2 to TRBJ1-2, with D possibly matching TRBD1 (6 bases). V was cut by 4 bases and J by 6 bases, with 12 bases left in between. The germline gives CDR1 SNHLY, CDR2 FYNNEI. The CDR3 runs to 13 residues. The CDR3 spells CASSGARGDGYTF. The CDR3 DNA is TGTGCCAGCAGTGGGGCGAGGGGGGATGGCTACACCTTC.

This clonotype was detected only a few times. The rearrangement joins TRBV7-2 to TRBJ1-4, with D possibly matching TRBD1 (5 bases). V lost 2 bases and J lost 0, with 10 bases in between. CDR1 and CDR2 (germline): SGHTA, FQGNSA. The CDR3 contains 16 residues. CDR3 sequence reads: CASSLQGPTTNEKLFF. The DNA of the CDR3 is TGTGCCAGCAGCTTACAGGGCCCTACAACTAATGAAAAACTGTTTTTT.